The T cell receptor beta chain under discussion was sequenced for a study of spatial heterogeneity in lung cancer. CDR1 and CDR2 (germline): LGHDT, YNNKEL (reference sequence). The CDR3 sequence is 14 residues long. Trimming at V came to 3 bases and at J to 2 bases, leaving 3 bases not matched to a gene. Time point denoted: sample taken at primary tumor resection. Sequencing covered unsorted whole RNA taken from tumor, nontumor lung or frozen PBMC. Samples came from about 72 TRACERx patients with untreated early-stage lung cancer. This clonotype was counted many times. A unique molecular identifier was carried by every single TCR cDNA molecule. Each CDR3 protein is one row after TCRdb ran MiXCR on the 5' RACE reads. The data contain 45,000 to 65,000 distinct CDR3 sequences, around 6.7% of them singletons.

The sequenced sample was PBMCs, obtained at surgery. The chain employs TRBV3-1 and TRBJ2-7; 8 bases align to TRBD1. The receptor's source is a female donor with early-stage non-small cell lung cancer. CDR3 protein: CASSQGQAPYEQYF. The CDR3 bases are TGTGCCAGCAGCCAGGGACAGGCACCCTACGAGCAGTACTTC.